This T cell receptor beta chain was captured by sequencing in a study of T-cell memory formation after mild COVID-19. Constant-segment-primed 5'RACE gave TCR alpha and TCR beta cDNA libraries with sample barcodes and UMIs. TCRdb reprocessed the 5' RACE reads with MiXCR, giving one entry per CDR3 protein. In the table there are some 290,000 distinct CDR3 sequences, about a sixth of which are singletons. The length of the CDR3 is 12 residues. Trimming pared 1 base from V and 11 bases from J, leaving 9 bases between. Per the germline V gene, CDR1 is LGHNA and CDR2 is YNFKEQ. Material: PBMCs or a T cell subset sorted from them (not recorded which). The clonotype was recovered from a man younger than 30 who had mild COVID-19 (a few samples of this study predate the infection). Cell type and time point are not known. The chain couples TRBV4-2 to TRBJ1-5; D not resolved. The CDR3 bases are TGTGCCAGCAGCCAAGGTGAAGGGTCCCAGCATTTT. It codes for CASSQGEGSQHF.